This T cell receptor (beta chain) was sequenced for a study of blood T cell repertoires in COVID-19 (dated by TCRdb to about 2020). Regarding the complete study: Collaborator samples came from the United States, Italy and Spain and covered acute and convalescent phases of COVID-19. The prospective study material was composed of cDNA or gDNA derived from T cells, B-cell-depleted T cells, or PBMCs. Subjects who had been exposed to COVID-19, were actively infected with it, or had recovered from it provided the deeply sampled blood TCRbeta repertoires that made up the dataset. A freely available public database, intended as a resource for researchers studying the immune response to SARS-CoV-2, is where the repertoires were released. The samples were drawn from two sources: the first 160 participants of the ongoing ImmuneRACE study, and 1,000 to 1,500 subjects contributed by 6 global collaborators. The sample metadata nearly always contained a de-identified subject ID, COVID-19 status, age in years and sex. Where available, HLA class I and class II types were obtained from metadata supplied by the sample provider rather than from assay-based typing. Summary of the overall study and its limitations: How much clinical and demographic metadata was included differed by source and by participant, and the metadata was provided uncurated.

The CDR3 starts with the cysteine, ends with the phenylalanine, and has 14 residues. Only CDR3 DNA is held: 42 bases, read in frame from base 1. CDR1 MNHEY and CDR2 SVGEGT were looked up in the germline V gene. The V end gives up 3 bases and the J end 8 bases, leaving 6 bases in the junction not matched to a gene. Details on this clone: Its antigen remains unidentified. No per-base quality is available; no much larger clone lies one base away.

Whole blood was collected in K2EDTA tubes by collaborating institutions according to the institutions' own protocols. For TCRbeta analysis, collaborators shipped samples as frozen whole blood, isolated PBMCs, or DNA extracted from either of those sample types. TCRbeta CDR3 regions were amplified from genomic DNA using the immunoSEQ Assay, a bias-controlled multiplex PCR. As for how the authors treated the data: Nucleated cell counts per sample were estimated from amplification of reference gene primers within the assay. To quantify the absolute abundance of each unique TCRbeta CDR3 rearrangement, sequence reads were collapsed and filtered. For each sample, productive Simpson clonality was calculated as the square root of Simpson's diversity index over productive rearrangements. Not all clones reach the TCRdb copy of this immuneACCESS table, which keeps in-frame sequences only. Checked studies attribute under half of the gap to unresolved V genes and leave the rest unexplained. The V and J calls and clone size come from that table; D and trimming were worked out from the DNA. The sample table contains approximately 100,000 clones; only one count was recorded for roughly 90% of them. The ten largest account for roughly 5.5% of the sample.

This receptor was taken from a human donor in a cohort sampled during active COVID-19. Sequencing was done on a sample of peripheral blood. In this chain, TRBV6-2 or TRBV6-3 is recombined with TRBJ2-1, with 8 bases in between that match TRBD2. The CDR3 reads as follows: CASSYLAGFYEQFF. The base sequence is TGTGCCAGCAGTTATTTAGCGGGGTTCTATGAGCAGTTCTTC.